The source of this T cell receptor (beta chain) is a study of patients and donors after allogeneic stem cell transplantation. After removal of 4 bases from V and 10 bases from J, the junction contained 8 bases not matched to a gene. The germline V gene has CDR1 LGHDT and CDR2 YNNKEL (reference sequence). The CDR3 spans 15 residues. This clonotype was detected only a few times. One entry per CDR3 protein results from TCRdb running MiXCR on the RT-PCR reads. The sample has about a million distinct CDR3 sequences; 18% are singletons. The source is a human donor who was either an allogeneic HSCT recipient or a stem cell or donor lymphocyte infusion donor (not recorded which). It is not recorded whose cells these are; they may come from a transplant donor. Sequencing input: blood, either unsorted or a sorted T cell fraction (not recorded which). The J gene is TRBJ1-6, the V gene TRBV3-1; TRBD1 matches at 9 bases. In DNA form, the CDR3 reads TGTGCCAGCAGCCTTTCCCACAGGGGGCAATCACCCCTCCACTTT. Translation gives CASSLSHRGQSPLHF.